Listed below are T cell receptor beta chains from one sample, sequenced in a study of T cell clonotyping in hematopoietic cell transplantation. Profiled with immunoSEQ multiplex PCR; TCRdb holds only in-frame clones, not every one. The table lists around 19,000 clones, roughly 77% of them singletons, with less than 20% in the top ten. The sequencing used peripheral blood mononuclear cells, collected before stem cell transplant. The receptor set was obtained from a man aged 55 to 70 with acute myeloid leukemia. Some clones in this sample may be carry-over from other donors' samples. Each CDR3 is given with its conserved first and last residue. D genes are given only for firm matches. Clone size, where shown, is once, few, many, or a class for clones that have expanded.

clone_size j_call v_call d_call cdr3_nt cdr3_aa
. TRBJ1-3 TRBV19 TRBD1 TGTGCCAGTACCTCCACAGGGGTGGAGAACACCATATATTTT CASTSTGVENTIYF
once TRBJ1-3 TRBV5-4 . TGTGCCAGCAGCTCCTCAAGTGGGCCTGGAAACACCATATATTTT CASSSSSGPGNTIYF
. TRBJ2-5 TRBV13 TRBD2 TGTGCCAGCAGCACCACTAGCGTGGAGACCCAGTACTTC CASSTTSVETQYF
once TRBJ1-5 TRBV27 . TGTGCCAGCAGTTTATCGTTCGGTCAGCCCCAGCATTTT CASSLSFGQPQHF
few TRBJ2-5 TRBV6-1 . TGTGCCAGCAGAGGGACCTCAGAGACCCAGTACTTC CASRGTSETQYF
. TRBJ1-1 TRBV6-1 TRBD1 TGTGCCAGCAGTGACCGGGACAGGGGTAGAGCTTTCTTT CASSDRDRGRAFF
. TRBJ2-7 TRBV6-5 . TGTGCCAGCAGTTACGGCAGGACTGCCTACGAGCAGTACTTC CASSYGRTAYEQYF
once TRBJ2-2 TRBV7-3 TRBD1 TGTGCCAGCAGCTTAACGGGCCGAATCAGGGGGCTGACCGGGGAGCTGTTTTTT CASSLTGRIRGLTGELFF
. TRBJ2-2 TRBV5-1 TRBD2 TGCGCCAGCAGCTGGGGGGGTCAGGACACCGGGGAGCTGTTTTTT CASSWGGQDTGELFF
. TRBJ1-4 TRBV14 TRBD1 TGTGCCAGCAGCCAAGGGACAGGGGGCGTGCAACTGTTTTTT CASSQGTGGVQLFF
. TRBJ2-7 TRBV28 TRBD1 TGTGCCAGCAGTTCCACAGGGGGTGGCTACGAGCAGTACTTC CASSSTGGGYEQYF
once TRBJ2-3 TRBV2 TRBD1 TGTGCCAGCAGTGAACTAGGGACAGGGAGTAGTACAGATACGCAGTATTTT CASSELGTGSSTDTQYF
. TRBJ1-1 TRBV7-2 . TGTGCCAGCAGCTTAGATCTTGTCCTTGAAGCTTTCTTT CASSLDLVLEAFF
few TRBJ2-2 TRBV2 . TGTGCCAGCTCTATCGGTTGGGGCACCGGGGAGCTGTTTTTT CASSIGWGTGELFF
. TRBJ1-2 TRBV5-6 . TGTGCCAGCAGCGATGACAGCCCGGCGGGCTACACCTTC CASSDDSPAGYTF
. TRBJ1-4 TRBV30 . TGTGCCTGGAGTGTAGGGGGAACTAATGAAAAACTGTTTTTT CAWSVGGTNEKLFF
. TRBJ1-2 TRBV7-9 TRBD1 TGTGCCAGCAGACCCGGGACAGGGGCAGGGTATGGCTACACCTTC CASRPGTGAGYGYTF
. TRBJ2-5 TRBV23-1 . TGCGCCAGCAGTCAATCGAGAGCAAGCCAAGAGACCCAGTACTTC CASSQSRASQETQYF
. TRBJ1-2 TRBV30 TRBD1 TGTGCCTGGAACCCCATCGGACAGGGGGGCTATGGCTACACCTTC CAWNPIGQGGYGYTF
. TRBJ1-6 TRBV7-9 TRBD1 TGTGCCAGTAGCTTGGGACAGGGTGATAATTCACCCCTCCACTTT CASSLGQGDNSPLHF
. TRBJ1-2 TRBV30 . TGTGCCTGGAGTGTACTGGGAAACTATGGCTACACCTTC CAWSVLGNYGYTF
. TRBJ1-3 TRBV19 . TGTGCCAGTAGTATTACAGGCGTCTCTGGAAACACCATATATTTT CASSITGVSGNTIYF
. TRBJ2-2 TRBV2 . TGTGCCAGCAGTGAACTGGATGCGAACACCGGGGAGCTGTTTTTT CASSELDANTGELFF
. TRBJ2-6 TRBV7-6 . TGTGCCAGCAGCCCGAGCTCTGGGGCCAACGTCCTGACTTTC CASSPSSGANVLTF
. TRBJ2-7 TRBV29-1 . TGCAGCGTTGAAGATGGAAATTACGAGCAGTACTTC CSVEDGNYEQYF
. TRBJ1-3 TRBV7-2 TRBD1 TGTGCCAGCAGCCCACTGGACAGGCGATACCATGGAAACACCATATATTTT CASSPLDRRYHGNTIYF
. TRBJ2-1 TRBV7-2 TRBD2 TGTGCCAGCAGCTTAATTAGCGGGAGGATTTATGAGCAGTTCTTC CASSLISGRIYEQFF
. TRBJ1-1 TRBV19 TRBD1 TGTGCCAGTAGTATACAGGGGGAAGGGACTGAAGCTTTCTTT CASSIQGEGTEAFF
once TRBJ2-7 TRBV11-3 TRBD2 TGTGCCAGCAGCCCGGGACTAGCGGGGGGATACGAGCAGTACTTC CASSPGLAGGYEQYF
. TRBJ2-7 TRBV30 . TGTGCCTGGAGTGTACAGGGACAATATTCCTACGAGCAGTACTTC CAWSVQGQYSYEQYF
. TRBJ2-5 TRBV9 . TGTGCCAGCAGCGAGAGGGATCGAGGCGGGATTGAGACCCAGTACTTC CASSERDRGGIETQYF
. TRBJ2-5 TRBV4-2 . TGTGCCAGCAGCCCTGGGACCTCGGGGGAGACCCAGTACTTC CASSPGTSGETQYF
. TRBJ2-6 TRBV11-3 . TGTGCCAGCAGCTCCTCGGGTGGGGCCAACGTCCTGACTTTC CASSSSGGANVLTF
. TRBJ1-2 TRBV10-3 . TGTGCCATCAGTGACGGGGAGGCTGGCTACACCTTC CAISDGEAGYTF
. TRBJ1-3 TRBV6-5 . TGTGCCAGCAGTTACGATCCCGCAGGGTCGGGAAACACCATATATTTT CASSYDPAGSGNTIYF
once TRBJ1-5 TRBV27 . TGTGCCAGCAGTTTATGGGGGGGAGGTAGCAATCAGCCCCAGCATTTT CASSLWGGGSNQPQHF
. TRBJ1-1 TRBV7-9 . TGTGCCAGCAGTTCGGTGGCAGGGGTAGTTACTGAAGCTTTCTTT CASSSVAGVVTEAFF
few TRBJ1-2 TRBV7-3 . TGTGCCAGCAGCTTAAGTGCAGGACAAGGCTACACCTTC CASSLSAGQGYTF
once TRBJ1-2 TRBV6-5 . . CASSTSTGRHGYTF
. TRBJ1-2 TRBV19 . TGTGCCAGTAGTAAATCAAGGGGGAACTATGGCTACACCTTC CASSKSRGNYGYTF
few TRBJ1-1 TRBV7-3 . TGTGCCAGCAGCTCGAACAGTGACACTGAAGCTTTCTTT CASSSNSDTEAFF